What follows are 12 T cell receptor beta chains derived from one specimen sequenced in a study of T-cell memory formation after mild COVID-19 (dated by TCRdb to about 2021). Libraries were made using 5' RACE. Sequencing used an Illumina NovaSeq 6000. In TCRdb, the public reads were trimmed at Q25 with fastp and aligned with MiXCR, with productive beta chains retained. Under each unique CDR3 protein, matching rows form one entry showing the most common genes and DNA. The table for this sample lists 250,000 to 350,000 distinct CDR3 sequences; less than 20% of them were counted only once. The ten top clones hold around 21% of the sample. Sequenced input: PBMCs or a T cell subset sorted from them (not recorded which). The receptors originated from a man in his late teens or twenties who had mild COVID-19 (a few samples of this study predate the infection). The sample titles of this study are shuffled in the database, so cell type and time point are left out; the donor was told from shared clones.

CDR3 in amino acids: CASSLDRAEAFF. The CDR3 nucleotides read TGTGCCAGCAGCTTAGATCGCGCTGAAGCTTTCTTT. The rearrangement links TRBV11-2 to TRBJ1-1; D not certain. Trimming removed 0 bases from V and 6 bases from J, with 5 bases in between. CDR3 length: 12 amino acids. Germline CDR1 SGHAT, CDR2 FQNNGV.

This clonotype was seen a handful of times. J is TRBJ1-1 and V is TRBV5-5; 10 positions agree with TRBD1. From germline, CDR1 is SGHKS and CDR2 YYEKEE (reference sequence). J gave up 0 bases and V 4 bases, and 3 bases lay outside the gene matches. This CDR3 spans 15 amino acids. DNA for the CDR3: TGTGCCAGCAGCCATGGGACAGGGGTGAACACTGAAGCTTTCTTT. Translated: CASSHGTGVNTEAFF.

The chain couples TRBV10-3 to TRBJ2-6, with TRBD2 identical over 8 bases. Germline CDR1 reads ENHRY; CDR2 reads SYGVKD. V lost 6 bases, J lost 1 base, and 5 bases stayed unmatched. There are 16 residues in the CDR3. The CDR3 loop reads CAISPGGPSGANVLTF. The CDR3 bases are TGTGCCATCAGCCCGGGGGGGCCATCTGGGGCCAACGTCCTGACTTTC.

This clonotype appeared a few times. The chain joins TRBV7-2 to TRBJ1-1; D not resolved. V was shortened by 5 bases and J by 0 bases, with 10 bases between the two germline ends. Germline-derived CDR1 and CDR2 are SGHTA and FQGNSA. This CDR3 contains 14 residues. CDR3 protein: CASSHRTVNTEAFF. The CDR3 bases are TGTGCCAGCAGCCATCGGACGGTGAACACTGAAGCTTTCTTT.

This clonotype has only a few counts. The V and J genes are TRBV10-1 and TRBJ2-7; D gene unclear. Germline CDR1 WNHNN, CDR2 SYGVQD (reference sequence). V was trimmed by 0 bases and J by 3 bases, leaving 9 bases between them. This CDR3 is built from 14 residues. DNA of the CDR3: TGCGCCAGCAGTGAGTCGAGGAGCGTCTACGAGCAGTACTTC. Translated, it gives CASSESRSVYEQYF.

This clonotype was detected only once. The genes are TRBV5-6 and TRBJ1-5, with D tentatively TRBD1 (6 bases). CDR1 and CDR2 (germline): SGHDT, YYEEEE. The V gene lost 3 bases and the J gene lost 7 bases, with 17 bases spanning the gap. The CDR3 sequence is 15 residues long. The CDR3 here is CASSSNQGRRQPQHF. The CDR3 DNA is TGTGCCAGCAGCTCGAATCAGGGGCGGCGACAGCCCCAGCATTTT.

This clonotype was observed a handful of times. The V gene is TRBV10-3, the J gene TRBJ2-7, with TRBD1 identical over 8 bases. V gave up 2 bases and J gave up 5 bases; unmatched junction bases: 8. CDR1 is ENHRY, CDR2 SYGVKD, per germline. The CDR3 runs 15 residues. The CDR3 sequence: CAISERRQGSHEQYF. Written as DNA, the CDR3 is TGTGCCATCAGTGAGCGGAGACAGGGGTCCCACGAGCAGTACTTC.

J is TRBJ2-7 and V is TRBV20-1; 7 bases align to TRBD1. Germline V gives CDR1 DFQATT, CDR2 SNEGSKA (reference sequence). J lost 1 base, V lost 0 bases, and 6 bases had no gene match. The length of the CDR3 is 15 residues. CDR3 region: CSARDSGRGSYEQYF. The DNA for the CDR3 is TGCAGTGCTAGAGATTCGGGCAGGGGGTCCTACGAGCAGTACTTC.

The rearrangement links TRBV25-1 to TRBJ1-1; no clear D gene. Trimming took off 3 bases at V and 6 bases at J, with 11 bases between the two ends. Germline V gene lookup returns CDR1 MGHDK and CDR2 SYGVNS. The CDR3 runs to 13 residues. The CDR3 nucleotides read TGTGCCAGCAGTGACGGCACAGCGGCTGAAGCTTTCTTT. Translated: CASSDGTAAEAFF.

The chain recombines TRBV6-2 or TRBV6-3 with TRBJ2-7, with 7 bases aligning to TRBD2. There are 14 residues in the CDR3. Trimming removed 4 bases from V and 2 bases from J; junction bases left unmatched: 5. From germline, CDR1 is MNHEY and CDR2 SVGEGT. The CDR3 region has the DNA TGTGCCAGCAGTTCTCGGGGGGTTACCTACGAGCAGTACTTC. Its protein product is CASSSRGVTYEQYF.

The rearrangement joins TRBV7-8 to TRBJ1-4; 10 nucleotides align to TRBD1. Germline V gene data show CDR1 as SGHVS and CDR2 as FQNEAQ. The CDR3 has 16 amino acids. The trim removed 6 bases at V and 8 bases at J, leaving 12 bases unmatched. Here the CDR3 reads CASRWDRGDDGEKLFF. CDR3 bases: TGTGCCAGCAGATGGGACAGGGGTGATGATGGGGAAAAACTGTTTTTT.

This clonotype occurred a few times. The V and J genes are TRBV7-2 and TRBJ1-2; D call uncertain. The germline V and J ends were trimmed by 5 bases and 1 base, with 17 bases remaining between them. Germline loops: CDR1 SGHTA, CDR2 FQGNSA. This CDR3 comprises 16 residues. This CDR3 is CASSIGGGSSNYGYTF. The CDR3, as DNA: TGTGCCAGCAGCATAGGTGGAGGGTCAAGTAACTATGGCTACACCTTC. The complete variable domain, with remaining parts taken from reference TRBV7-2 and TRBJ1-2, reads GAGVSQSPSNKVTEKGKDVELRCDPISGHTALYWYRQSLGQGLEFLIYFQGNSAPDKSGLPSDRFSAERTGGSVSTLTIQRTQQEDSAVYLCASSIGGGSSNYGYTFGSGTRLTVV.